This T cell receptor beta chain was sequenced during a study of cytomegalovirus exposure and HLA in healthy donors. The PCR had 60 Vbeta and 13 Jbeta primers. The table came from immunoSEQ multiplex PCR; TCRdb's copy has only in-frame clones and leaves some out. This repertoire shows roughly 180,000 clones, more than 70% found once; its top ten account for about 8%. This clone was found once. This CDR3 spans 16 amino acids. V gene TRBV21-1 combines with J gene TRBJ2-3; the DNA was not compared with TRBD2, the D call given in the table. TRBV21-1 is given as a pseudogene. Material: PBMCs. This TCR was recovered from a woman in her thirties or forties in good health and CMV-seropositive. CDR3 DNA sequence: TGTGCCAGCAAAGGGGGGGGCAGGGGTGACACAGATACGCAGTATTTT. This translates into CASKGGGRGDTDTQYF.